This T cell receptor (beta chain) originates from a study of blood T cells in healthy people across ages. Broader study findings: Per million T cells, the diversity of TCR beta decreased roughly linearly as age advanced. Possibly, changes in expanded clonotypes were confounded because donor CMV status was unknown.

Germline CDR1 and CDR2: SGHKS and YYEKEE (reference sequence). This CDR3 has 15 amino acids. Trimming cost V 3 bases and J 1 base; bases outside gene matches: 4. Notes on this clonotype: Its matching antigen is unknown.

The authors ran a second PCR of roughly 6 to 12 cycles using a sample-barcoded 5' primer and a J-beta primer mix. Every single cDNA molecule received a tag from a template-switch adaptor with 12 random nucleotides. Each single sample gave us at least 2.5 million CDR3-containing paired-end reads. TCRdb redid the calling of the 5' RACE reads with MiXCR, one entry per CDR3 protein. The repertoire holds roughly 500,000 distinct CDR3 sequences, with 27% as singletons. Sequenced input: blood. This clonotype was obtained from a woman between 65 and 79 years old in good health. V is TRBV5-5 and J is TRBJ1-5, with 7 bases that match TRBD1. CDR3 coding DNA: TGTGCCAGCAGCTCCCAGGGGGGAAGCAATCAGCCCCAGCATTTT. Translated, it gives CASSSQGGSNQPQHF.